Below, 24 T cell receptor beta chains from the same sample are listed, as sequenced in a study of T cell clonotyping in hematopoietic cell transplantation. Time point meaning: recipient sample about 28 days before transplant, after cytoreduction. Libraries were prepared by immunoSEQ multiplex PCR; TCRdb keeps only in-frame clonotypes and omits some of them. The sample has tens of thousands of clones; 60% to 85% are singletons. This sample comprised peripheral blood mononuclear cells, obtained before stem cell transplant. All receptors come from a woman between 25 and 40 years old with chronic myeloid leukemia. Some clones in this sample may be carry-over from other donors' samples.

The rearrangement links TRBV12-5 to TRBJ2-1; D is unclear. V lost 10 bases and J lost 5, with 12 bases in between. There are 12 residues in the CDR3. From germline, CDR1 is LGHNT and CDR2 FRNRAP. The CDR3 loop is CATSNANNEQFF. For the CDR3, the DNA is TGTGCTACCTCTAACGCAAACAATGAGCAGTTCTTC.

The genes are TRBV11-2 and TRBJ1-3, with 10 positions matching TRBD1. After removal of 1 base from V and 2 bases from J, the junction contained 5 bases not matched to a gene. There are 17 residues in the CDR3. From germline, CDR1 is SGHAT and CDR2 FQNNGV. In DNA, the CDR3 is TGTGCCAGCAGCTTAGTCGGGACAGGGGCCGCTGGAAACACCATATATTTT. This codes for CASSLVGTGAAGNTIYF.

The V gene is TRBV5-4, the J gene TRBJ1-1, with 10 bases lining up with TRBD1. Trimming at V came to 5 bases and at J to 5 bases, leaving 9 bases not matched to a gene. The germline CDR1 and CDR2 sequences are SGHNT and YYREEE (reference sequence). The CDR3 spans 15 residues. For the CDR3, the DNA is TGTGCCAGCAGTTTAGCCGGGACAGGGGTTACTGAAGCTTTCTTT. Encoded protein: CASSLAGTGVTEAFF.

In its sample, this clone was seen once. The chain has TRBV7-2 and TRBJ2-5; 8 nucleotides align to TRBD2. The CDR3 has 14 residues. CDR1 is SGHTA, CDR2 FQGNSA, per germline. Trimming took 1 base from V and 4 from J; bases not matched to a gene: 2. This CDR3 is CASSLGTSLETQYF. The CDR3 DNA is TGTGCCAGCAGCTTAGGGACTAGCTTAGAGACCCAGTACTTC.

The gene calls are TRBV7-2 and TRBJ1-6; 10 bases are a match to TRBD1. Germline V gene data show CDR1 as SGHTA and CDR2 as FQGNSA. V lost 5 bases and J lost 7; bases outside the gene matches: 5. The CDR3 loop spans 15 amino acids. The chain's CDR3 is CASSPPGQGNSPLHF. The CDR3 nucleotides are TGTGCCAGCAGCCCGCCGGGACAGGGGAATTCACCCCTCCACTTT.

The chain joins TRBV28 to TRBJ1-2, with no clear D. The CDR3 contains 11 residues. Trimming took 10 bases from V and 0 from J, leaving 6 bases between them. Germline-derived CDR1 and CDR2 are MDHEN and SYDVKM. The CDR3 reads CATHSNYGYTF. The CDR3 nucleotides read TGTGCCACCCACTCTAACTATGGCTACACCTTC.

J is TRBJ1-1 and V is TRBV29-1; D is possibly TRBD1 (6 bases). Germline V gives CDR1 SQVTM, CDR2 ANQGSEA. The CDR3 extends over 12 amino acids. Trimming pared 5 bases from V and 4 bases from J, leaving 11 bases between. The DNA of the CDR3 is TGCAGCGTTAGTGGAGGGGGCACTGAAGCTTTCTTT. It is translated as CSVSGGGTEAFF.

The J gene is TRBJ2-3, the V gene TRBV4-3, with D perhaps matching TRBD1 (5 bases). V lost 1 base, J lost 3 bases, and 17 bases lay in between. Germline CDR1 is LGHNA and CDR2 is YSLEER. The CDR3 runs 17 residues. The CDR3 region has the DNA TGCGCCAGCAGCCAAGCTGGATCCAGGGTAGTGACAGATACGCAGTATTTT. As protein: CASSQAGSRVVTDTQYF.

The chain's CDR3 is CASSLPGLASGWTQYF. The DNA for the CDR3 is TGTGCCAGCAGCTTACCGGGACTAGCGTCGGGATGGACCCAGTACTTC. This rearrangement joins TRBV5-6 to TRBJ2-5; 10 nucleotides align to TRBD2. This CDR3 region has 16 residues. Germline V gene lookup returns CDR1 SGHDT and CDR2 YYEEEE. J gave up 7 bases and V 2 bases, and 11 bases lay outside the gene matches.

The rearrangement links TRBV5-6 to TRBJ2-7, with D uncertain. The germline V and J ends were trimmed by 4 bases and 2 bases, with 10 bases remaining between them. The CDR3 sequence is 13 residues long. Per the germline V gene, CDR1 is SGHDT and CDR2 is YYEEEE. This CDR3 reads CASSDFGAYEQYV. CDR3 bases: TGTGCCAGCAGCGATTTCGGAGCCTACGAGCAGTACGTC.

The CDR3 region is CASSLGVVGYTF. The CDR3 region has the DNA TGCGCCAGCAGCTTGGGGGTTGTCGGCTACACCTTC. V is TRBV5-1 and J is TRBJ1-2; D is unresolved. This CDR3 has 12 amino acids. V dropped 0 bases and J dropped 8 bases, with 8 bases sitting between them. CDR1 is SGHRS and CDR2 is YFSETQ in the germline V gene.

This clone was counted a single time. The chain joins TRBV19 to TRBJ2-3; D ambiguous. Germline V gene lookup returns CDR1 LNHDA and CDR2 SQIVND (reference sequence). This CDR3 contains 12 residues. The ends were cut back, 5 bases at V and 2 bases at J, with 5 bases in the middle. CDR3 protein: CASSPATDTQYF. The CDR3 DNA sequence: TGTGCCAGTAGTCCGGCCACAGATACGCAGTATTTT. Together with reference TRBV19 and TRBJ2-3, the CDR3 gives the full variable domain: DGGITQSPKYLFRKEGQNVTLSCEQNLNHDAMYWYRQDPGQGLRLIYYSQIVNDFQKGDIAEGYSVSREKKESFPLTVTSAQKNPTAFYLCASSPATDTQYFGPGTRLTVL.

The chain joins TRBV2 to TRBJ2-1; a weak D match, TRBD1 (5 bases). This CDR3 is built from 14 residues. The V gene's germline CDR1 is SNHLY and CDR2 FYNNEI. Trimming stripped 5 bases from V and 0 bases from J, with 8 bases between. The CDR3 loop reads CASSTGYSYNEQFF. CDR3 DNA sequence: TGTGCCAGCAGTACAGGTTACTCCTACAATGAGCAGTTCTTC.

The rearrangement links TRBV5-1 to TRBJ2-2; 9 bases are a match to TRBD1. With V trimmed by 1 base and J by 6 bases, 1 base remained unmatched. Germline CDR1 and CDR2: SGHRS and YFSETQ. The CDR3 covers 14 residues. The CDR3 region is CASSLWTGAGELFF. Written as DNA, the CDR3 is TGCGCCAGCAGCTTGTGGACAGGGGCCGGGGAGCTGTTTTTT.

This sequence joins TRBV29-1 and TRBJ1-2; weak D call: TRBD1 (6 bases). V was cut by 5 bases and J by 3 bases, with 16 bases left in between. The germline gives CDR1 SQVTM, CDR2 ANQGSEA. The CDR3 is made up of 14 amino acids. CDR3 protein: CSVTPVSGDYGYTF. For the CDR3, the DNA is TGCAGCGTTACCCCCGTGTCAGGGGACTATGGCTACACCTTC. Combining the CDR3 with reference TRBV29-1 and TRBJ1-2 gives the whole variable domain SAVISQKPSRDICQRGTSLTIQCQVDSQVTMMFWYRQQPGQSLTLIATANQGSEATYESGFVIDKFPISRPNLTFSTLTVSNMSPEDSSIYLCSVTPVSGDYGYTFGSGTRLTVV.

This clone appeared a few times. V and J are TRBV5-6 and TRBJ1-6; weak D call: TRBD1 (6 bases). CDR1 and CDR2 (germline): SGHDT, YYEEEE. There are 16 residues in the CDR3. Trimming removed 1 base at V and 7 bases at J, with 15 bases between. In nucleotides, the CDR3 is TGTGCCAGCAGCTTGAGGCTGAGGGGGTCCAATTCACCCCTCCACTTT. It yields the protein CASSLRLRGSNSPLHF.

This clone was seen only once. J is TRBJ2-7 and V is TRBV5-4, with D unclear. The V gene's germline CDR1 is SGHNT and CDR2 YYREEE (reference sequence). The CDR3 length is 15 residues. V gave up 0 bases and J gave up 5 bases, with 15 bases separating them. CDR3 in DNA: TGTGCCAGCAGCTTGGAAGTTAGGAATTCCAACGAGCAGTACTTC. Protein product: CASSLEVRNSNEQYF.

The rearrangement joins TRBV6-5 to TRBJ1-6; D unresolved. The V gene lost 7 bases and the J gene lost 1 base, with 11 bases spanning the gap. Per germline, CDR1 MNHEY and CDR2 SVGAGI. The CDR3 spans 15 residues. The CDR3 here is CASNVGLSYNSPLHF. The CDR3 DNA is TGTGCCAGCAACGTAGGTTTATCCTATAATTCACCCCTCCACTTT.

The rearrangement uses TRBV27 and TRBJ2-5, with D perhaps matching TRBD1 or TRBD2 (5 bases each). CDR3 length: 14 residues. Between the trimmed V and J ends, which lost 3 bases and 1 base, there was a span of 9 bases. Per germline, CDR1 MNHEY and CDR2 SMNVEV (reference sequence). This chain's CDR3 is CASSLWGFQETQYF. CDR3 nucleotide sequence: TGTGCCAGCAGTTTGTGGGGGTTCCAAGAGACCCAGTACTTC.

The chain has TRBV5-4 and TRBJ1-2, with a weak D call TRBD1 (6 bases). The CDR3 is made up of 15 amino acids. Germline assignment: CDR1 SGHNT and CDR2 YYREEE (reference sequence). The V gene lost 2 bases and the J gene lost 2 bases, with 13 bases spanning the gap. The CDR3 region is CASSFFDRRNYGYTF. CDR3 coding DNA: TGTGCCAGCAGCTTCTTCGACAGGAGGAACTATGGCTACACCTTC.

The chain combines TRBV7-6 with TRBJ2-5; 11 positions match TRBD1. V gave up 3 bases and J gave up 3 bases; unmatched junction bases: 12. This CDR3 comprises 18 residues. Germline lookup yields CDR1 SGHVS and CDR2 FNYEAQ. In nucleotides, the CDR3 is TGTGCCAGCAGCTTGGTGGGTCCGGACAGGGGGCTAGAAGAGACCCAGTACTTC. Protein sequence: CASSLVGPDRGLEETQYF.

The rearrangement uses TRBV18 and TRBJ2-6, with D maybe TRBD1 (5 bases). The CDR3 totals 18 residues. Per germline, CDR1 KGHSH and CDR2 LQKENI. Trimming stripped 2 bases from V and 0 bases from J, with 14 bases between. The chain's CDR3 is CASSPVGHKNSGANVLTF. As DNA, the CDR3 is TGTGCCAGCTCACCAGTAGGACACAAGAACTCTGGGGCCAACGTCCTGACTTTC.

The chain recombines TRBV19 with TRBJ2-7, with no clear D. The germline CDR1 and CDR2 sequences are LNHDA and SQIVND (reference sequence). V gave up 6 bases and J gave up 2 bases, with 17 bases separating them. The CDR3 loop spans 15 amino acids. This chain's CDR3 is CASSIAGPSAYEQYF. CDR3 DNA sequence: TGTGCCAGTAGCATCGCCGGGCCTTCCGCCTACGAGCAGTACTTC.

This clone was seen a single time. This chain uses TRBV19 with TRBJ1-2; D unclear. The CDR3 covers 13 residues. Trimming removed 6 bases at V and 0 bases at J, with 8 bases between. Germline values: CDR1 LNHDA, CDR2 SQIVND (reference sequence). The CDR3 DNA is TGTGCCAGTAGGCGATTCGCTAACTATGGCTACACCTTC. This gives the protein CASRRFANYGYTF. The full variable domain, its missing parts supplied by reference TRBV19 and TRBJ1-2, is DGGITQSPKYLFRKEGQNVTLSCEQNLNHDAMYWYRQDPGQGLRLIYYSQIVNDFQKGDIAEGYSVSREKKESFPLTVTSAQKNPTAFYLCASRRFANYGYTFGSGTRLTVV.